This TCR beta chain emerged from a study of OX40 agonist ivuxolimab in advanced cancers. The V gene's germline CDR1 is SGHDT and CDR2 YYEEEE. The CDR3 has 13 residues. The V gene end was trimmed by 4 bases and the J gene end by 7 bases; junction bases not matched to a gene: 5. Using immunoSEQ multiplex PCR, the repertoire was profiled, and TCRdb retains in-frame clones only, with some absent. The data hold tens of thousands of clones, with 85% to 90% observed a single time. The receptor's source is an adult with an advanced solid tumor such as melanoma, head and neck, liver or kidney cancer. The rearrangement links TRBV5-6 to TRBJ1-1, with 9 bases aligning to TRBD1. The sequencing used CD4+ or CD8+ T cells sorted from blood, collected in a trial of the OX40 agonist ivuxolimab. The DNA for the CDR3 is TGTGCCAGCAGCCGGGACAGGGTTATTGAAGCTTTCTTT. Protein sequence: CASSRDRVIEAFF.